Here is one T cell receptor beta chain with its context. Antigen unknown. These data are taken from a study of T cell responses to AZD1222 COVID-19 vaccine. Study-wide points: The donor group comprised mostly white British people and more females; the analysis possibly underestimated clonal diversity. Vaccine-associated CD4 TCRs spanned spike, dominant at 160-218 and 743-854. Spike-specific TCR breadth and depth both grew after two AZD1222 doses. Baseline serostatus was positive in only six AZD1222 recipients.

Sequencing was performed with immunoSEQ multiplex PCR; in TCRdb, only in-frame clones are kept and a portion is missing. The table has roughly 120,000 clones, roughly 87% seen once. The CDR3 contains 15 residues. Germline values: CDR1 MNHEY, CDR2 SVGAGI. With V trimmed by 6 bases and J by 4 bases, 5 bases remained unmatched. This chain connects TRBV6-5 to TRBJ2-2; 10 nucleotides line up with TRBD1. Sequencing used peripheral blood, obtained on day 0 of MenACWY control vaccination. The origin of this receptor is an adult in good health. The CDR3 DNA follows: TGTGCCAGCAGGACGACAGGGGGCTTCACCGGGGAGCTGTTTTTT. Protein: CASRTTGGFTGELFF.